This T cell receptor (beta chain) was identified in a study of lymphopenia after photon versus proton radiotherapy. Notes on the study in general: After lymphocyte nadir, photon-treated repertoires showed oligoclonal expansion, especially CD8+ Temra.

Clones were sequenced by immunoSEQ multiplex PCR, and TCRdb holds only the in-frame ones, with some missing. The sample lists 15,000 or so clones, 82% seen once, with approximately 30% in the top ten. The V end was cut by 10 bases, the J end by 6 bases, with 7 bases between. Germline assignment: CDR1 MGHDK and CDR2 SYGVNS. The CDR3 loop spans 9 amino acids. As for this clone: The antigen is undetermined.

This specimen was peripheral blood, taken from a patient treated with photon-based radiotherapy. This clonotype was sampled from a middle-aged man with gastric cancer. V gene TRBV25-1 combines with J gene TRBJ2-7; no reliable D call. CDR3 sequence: CATTVEQYF. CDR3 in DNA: TGTGCCACCACTGTCGAGCAGTACTTC.